This TCR beta chain originates from a study of post-analysis software for immune sequencing data. Built from TCR beta cDNA, the libraries had unique molecular identifiers in them. It was from about 0.94 to 9.7 million T cells that some 500,000 cDNA molecules came. TCRdb processed the PCR reads anew with MiXCR; each CDR3 protein has one entry. Found here are almost 700,000 distinct CDR3 sequences, approximately 60% of them singletons; the top ten hold 10% to 12%. General study results and limits: Diversity measured as normalized Chao1 was significantly lower in multiple sclerosis patients than in controls. Patients carried five TRBV segments more frequently than controls did, and TRBV5-6, TRBV5-1 and TRBV20-1 were among them.

The CDR3 consists of 13 residues. Germline lookup yields CDR1 SGHTA and CDR2 FQGNSA. V lost 1 base and J 7 bases, leaving 11 bases between the germline ends. As concerns this clonotype: Its antigen is still unknown.

Sequencing used blood. This TCR was sampled from a girl between 2 and 10 years old with multiple sclerosis. V is TRBV7-2 and J is TRBJ2-7, with D possibly TRBD1 on 6 matching bases. CDR3 DNA sequence: TGTGCCAGCAGCTTAGGGGGGCCGGGGGAGCAGTACTTC. Its protein product is CASSLGGPGEQYF.